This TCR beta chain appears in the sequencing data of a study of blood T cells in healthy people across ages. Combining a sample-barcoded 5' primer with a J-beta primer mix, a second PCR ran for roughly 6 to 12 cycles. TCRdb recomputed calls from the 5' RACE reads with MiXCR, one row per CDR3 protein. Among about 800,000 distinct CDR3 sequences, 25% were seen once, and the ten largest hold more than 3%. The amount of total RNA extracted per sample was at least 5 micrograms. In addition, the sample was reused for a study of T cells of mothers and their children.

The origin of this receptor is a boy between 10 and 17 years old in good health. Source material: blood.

The CDR3 coding sequence is TGCGCCAGCAGCCAAGATCAGGGATTCTCCTACGAGCAGTACTTC. This translates into CASSQDQGFSYEQYF. The V and J genes are TRBV4-3 and TRBJ2-7, with a tentative D call TRBD1 (5 bases). Germline loops: CDR1 LGHNA, CDR2 YSLEER. The CDR3 covers 15 residues. Trimming took off 0 bases at V and 0 bases at J, with 9 bases between the two ends.